Listed below are T cell receptor beta chains from one sample, sequenced in a study of blood T cell repertoires in COVID-19. Profiled with immunoSEQ multiplex PCR; TCRdb holds only in-frame clones, not every one. The repertoire has roughly 670,000 clones, over 80% of them found once; the top ten carry roughly 0.26%. Sample: peripheral blood. These receptors originate from a woman aged 18-29 years with acute or convalescent COVID-19. CDR3s include the opening cysteine and the closing phenylalanine or tryptophan. The order of the fields is D gene, J gene, V gene, clone size, CDR3 DNA, CDR3 protein. A D gene is named only where the DNA matches it firmly. The size field is filled for only some rows; it gives once, few, many or a size class.

D: -
J: TRBJ1-6
V: TRBV13
size: -
DNA: TGTGCCAGCAGCTTAGGTGGCCCGATATATAATTCACCCCTCCACTTT
CDR3: CASSLGGPIYNSPLHF

D: -
J: TRBJ2-7
V: TRBV7-2
size: -
DNA: TGTGCCAGCAGCCACGGCGGGGTCGGTATGCGTCTCCACGAGCAGTACTTC
CDR3: CASSHGGVGMRLHEQYF

D: TRBD1
J: TRBJ1-2
V: TRBV5-6
size: -
DNA: TGTGCCAGCAGCTTGGCCTGGGGACAGGCCTATGGCTACACCTTC
CDR3: CASSLAWGQAYGYTF

D: -
J: TRBJ1-2
V: TRBV28
size: once
DNA: TGTGCCAGCAGTTTATCCACAATCCAAAACTATGGCTACACCTTC
CDR3: CASSLSTIQNYGYTF

D: TRBD2
J: TRBJ2-1
V: TRBV10-3
size: -
DNA: TGTGCCATCAGTGAGGGGACTAGCGGGGGGGCAGGTGAGCAGTTCTTC
CDR3: CAISEGTSGGAGEQFF

D: -
J: TRBJ1-5
V: TRBV7-9
size: -
DNA: TGTGCCAGCAGCTTAGGGGGGACAAATGGCAATCAGCCCCAGCATTTT
CDR3: CASSLGGTNGNQPQHF

D: TRBD1
J: TRBJ1-1
V: TRBV6-5
size: few
DNA: TGTGCCAGCAGTTACCCACCTGACAGGGCTGAAGCTTTCTTT
CDR3: CASSYPPDRAEAFF

D: TRBD1
J: TRBJ2-3
V: TRBV7-3
size: -
DNA: TGTGCCAGCAGCCCGACAGGGGTCGGCACAGATACGCAGTATTTT
CDR3: CASSPTGVGTDTQYF

D: -
J: TRBJ1-1
V: TRBV10-3
size: few
DNA: TGTGCCATCAGTGAATCCCTCAGACTACCGAACACTGAAGCTTTCTTT
CDR3: CAISESLRLPNTEAFF

D: -
J: TRBJ2-1
V: TRBV2
size: -
DNA: TGTGCCAGCATGGGAGACTCCTACAATGAGCAGTTCTTC
CDR3: CASMGDSYNEQFF

D: TRBD1
J: TRBJ1-1
V: TRBV2
size: -
DNA: TGTGCCAGCAAAGGACAGGGCTGGGACACTGAAGCTTTCTTT
CDR3: CASKGQGWDTEAFF

D: -
J: TRBJ1-1
V: TRBV5-1
size: -
DNA: TGCGCCAGCAGCTTGGGGCTGCAGAACACTGAAGCTTTCTTT
CDR3: CASSLGLQNTEAFF

D: TRBD1
J: TRBJ1-2
V: TRBV4-1
size: once
DNA: TGCGCCAGCAGCCAAGGGACAGGGGGCAGTGGCTACACCTTC
CDR3: CASSQGTGGSGYTF

D: -
J: TRBJ1-1
V: TRBV9
size: -
DNA: TGTGCCAGCAGCTCCCGAGCTGAAGCTTTCTTT
CDR3: CASSSRAEAFF

D: -
J: TRBJ1-4
V: TRBV7-3
size: -
DNA: TGTGCCAGCAGCTTGACGGGGACTGAGAATGAAAAACTGTTTTTT
CDR3: CASSLTGTENEKLFF

D: -
J: TRBJ2-2
V: TRBV28
size: -
DNA: TGTGCCAGCAGGCTCGGACAGAACACCGGGGAGCTGTTTTTT
CDR3: CASRLGQNTGELFF

D: TRBD2
J: TRBJ2-1
V: TRBV7-2
size: -
DNA: TGTGCCAGCAGCCCCACTAGCGGGGGTGGTTACAATGAGCAGTTCTTC
CDR3: CASSPTSGGGYNEQFF

D: -
J: TRBJ1-1
V: TRBV3-1/TRBV3-2
size: once
DNA: TGTGCCAGCAGCCAACCAGTACAGCCTGAAGCTTTCTTT
CDR3: CASSQPVQPEAFF

D: TRBD1
J: TRBJ1-1
V: TRBV6-5
size: -
DNA: TGTGCCAGCAGGACAGGGATCTACACTGAAGCTTTCTTT
CDR3: CASRTGIYTEAFF

D: TRBD1
J: TRBJ2-2
V: TRBV6-5
size: -
DNA: TGTGCCAGCAGCCGACAGGGGACCCATGCCGGGGAGCTGTTTTTT
CDR3: CASSRQGTHAGELFF

D: -
J: TRBJ2-1
V: TRBV7-3
size: -
DNA: TGTGCCAGCAGCTTATCCACTCGACAGTTCCATGAGCAGTTCTTC
CDR3: CASSLSTRQFHEQFF

D: -
J: TRBJ2-1
V: TRBV9
size: -
DNA: TGTGCCAGCAGCGTAGAAGGGGGAAATGAGCAGTTCTTC
CDR3: CASSVEGGNEQFF

D: -
J: TRBJ1-6
V: TRBV11-2
size: -
DNA: TGTGCCAGCCGGGACACTAATTCACCCCTCCACTTT
CDR3: CASRDTNSPLHF

D: -
J: TRBJ1-1
V: TRBV12-3/TRBV12-4
size: -
DNA: TGTGCCAGCAATTCGGGAGGGCTGAGTCAGGCTTTCTTT
CDR3: CASNSGGLSQAFF

D: -
J: TRBJ2-1
V: TRBV24-1
size: -
DNA: TGTGCCACCCACGGGTTCGACAATGAGCAGTTCTTC
CDR3: CATHGFDNEQFF

D: -
J: TRBJ1-6
V: TRBV18
size: -
DNA: TGTGCCAGCTCACCAGATTCGGGAGGCCAATCACCCCTCCACTTT
CDR3: CASSPDSGGQSPLHF

D: -
J: TRBJ2-1
V: TRBV9
size: -
DNA: TGTGCCAGCAACCGTATTCAGGCACTCAGCTCCTACAATGAGCAGTTCTTC
CDR3: CASNRIQALSSYNEQFF

D: -
J: TRBJ2-2
V: TRBV7-3
size: -
DNA: TGTGCCAGCAGCCTGCAACCGGGACAGAACACCGGGGAGCTGTTTTTT
CDR3: CASSLQPGQNTGELFF

D: -
J: TRBJ1-2
V: TRBV5-1
size: -
DNA: TGCGCCAGCAGCCAGGACAGCTATGGCTACACCTTC
CDR3: CASSQDSYGYTF

D: -
J: TRBJ1-6
V: TRBV21-1
size: -
DNA: TGTGCCAGCAGCAAAAGCGGGAACGGTCATCGTTCACCCCTCCACTTT
CDR3: CASSKSGNGHRSPLHF

D: TRBD1
J: TRBJ1-4
V: TRBV7-9
size: -
DNA: TGTGCCAGCAGCGGGGACAGGGGGCCAAGGTCAGAAAAACTGTTTTTT
CDR3: CASSGDRGPRSEKLFF

D: -
J: TRBJ1-1
V: TRBV18
size: -
DNA: TGTGCCAGCTCATCACAGGCGGACACTGAAGCTTTCTTT
CDR3: CASSSQADTEAFF

D: -
J: TRBJ1-2
V: TRBV28
size: -
DNA: TGTGCCAGCAGGAGGGAAAGCGAGGGCTACACCTTC
CDR3: CASRRESEGYTF

D: -
J: TRBJ1-6
V: TRBV7-2
size: -
DNA: TGTGCCAGCAGCCCCCGCGGGTCGGCCCTCAGAACCCTCCACTTT
CDR3: CASSPRGSALRTLHF

D: TRBD1
J: TRBJ1-1
V: TRBV19
size: few
DNA: TGTGCCAGTAGTATTCCCCGGACAGGGCAAAGGTCTGAAGCTTTCTTT
CDR3: CASSIPRTGQRSEAFF

D: -
J: TRBJ2-7
V: TRBV25-1
size: -
DNA: TGTGCCAGCAGTGAATGGGGAGGGGGTGTTGGCGAGCAGTACTTC
CDR3: CASSEWGGGVGEQYF

D: -
J: TRBJ1-1
V: TRBV15
size: once
DNA: TGTGCCACCAGCAGAGGGTCCGGGTTTACTGAAGCTTTCTTT
CDR3: CATSRGSGFTEAFF

D: -
J: TRBJ1-2
V: TRBV12-3/TRBV12-4
size: once
DNA: TGTGCCACCGGACCGGGGGATTCCTATGGCTACACCTTC
CDR3: CATGPGDSYGYTF

D: TRBD1
J: TRBJ1-4
V: TRBV5-5
size: -
DNA: TGTGCCAGCAGCTTACAGGGGGCTGGGGCTAATGAAAAACTGTTTTTT
CDR3: CASSLQGAGANEKLFF

D: -
J: TRBJ1-1
V: TRBV2
size: -
DNA: TGTGCCAGCACTCTAAAGTGGACAGCGAACACTGAAGCTTTCTTT
CDR3: CASTLKWTANTEAFF

D: -
J: TRBJ1-2
V: TRBV27
size: -
DNA: TGTGCCAGCAGTCCTATCACTTCTAACTATGGCTACACCTTC
CDR3: CASSPITSNYGYTF

D: TRBD1
J: TRBJ1-5
V: TRBV10-3
size: -
DNA: TGTGCCATCAATAAGGGGGACAGACCTAATCAGCCCCAGCATTTT
CDR3: CAINKGDRPNQPQHF

D: TRBD1
J: TRBJ1-1
V: TRBV29-1
size: once
DNA: TGCAGCGTTGAGGGGGACAGGGGCCCTGAAGCTTTCTTT
CDR3: CSVEGDRGPEAFF

D: TRBD1
J: TRBJ1-2
V: TRBV27
size: -
DNA: TGTGCCAGCAGTTACCAATTGGGACAGGGGATCAGGGGCTACACCTTC
CDR3: CASSYQLGQGIRGYTF

D: -
J: TRBJ2-7
V: TRBV4-2
size: -
DNA: TGTGCCAGCAGTCCATTTTTGACTAGCTCCTACGAGCAGTACTTC
CDR3: CASSPFLTSSYEQYF

D: -
J: TRBJ1-6
V: TRBV24-1
size: -
DNA: TGTGCCACCAGTGATGGTAGCTCCTATAATTCACCCCTCCACTTT
CDR3: CATSDGSSYNSPLHF

D: TRBD1
J: TRBJ1-4
V: TRBV28
size: -
DNA: TGTGCCAGCAGGTCCCGGGACAGTGTTAATGAAAAACTGTTTTTT
CDR3: CASRSRDSVNEKLFF

D: TRBD1
J: TRBJ1-6
V: TRBV5-5
size: once
DNA: TGTGCCAGCAGCTTGGCCTCAGGGGGTGGTTCACCCCTCCACTTT
CDR3: CASSLASGGGSPLHF

D: TRBD1
J: TRBJ2-3
V: TRBV2
size: many
DNA: TGTGCCAGCAGACGACCCGACAGGGAGTATGAAGATACGCAGTATTTT
CDR3: CASRRPDREYEDTQYF

D: TRBD1
J: TRBJ2-1
V: TRBV19
size: -
DNA: TGTGCCAGTAGTATGGCGGGACAGGGTTCCAATGAGCAGTTCTTC
CDR3: CASSMAGQGSNEQFF

D: -
J: TRBJ1-2
V: TRBV19
size: -
DNA: TGTGCCAGTAGTATAGAACGGAGTGGCTACACCTTC
CDR3: CASSIERSGYTF